The T cell receptor (beta chain) described here comes from a study of cytomegalovirus exposure and HLA in healthy donors. Study-wide points: Common viral pathogens (according to a later analysis) appeared linked to several of the most significant clusters. Other equally common chains were less clonally expanded than HLA-associated TCR beta chains, a later analysis showed. Compared with the roughly 700-donor mean, an Asian-associated ancestry cluster reportedly had fewer N-insertions, according to a later analysis. A prior analysis recorded that most TCR beta V segments were productive about 87% or about 30% of the time.

This clone is a singleton in its sample. The antigen remains undetermined. Primers: 60 Vbeta forward and 13 Jbeta reverse. This table comes from immunoSEQ multiplex PCR, and its TCRdb copy is limited to in-frame clones, with some not included. Among approximately 150,000 clones listed, roughly 80% were seen once. This sequence was found in a male donor in good health and CMV-seronegative. Source material: PBMCs.

For the CDR3, the DNA is TGTGCCAGCTCACCGACAGGGACCCCTGGCTACACCTTC. This gives the protein CASSPTGTPGYTF. The chain is built from TRBV18 and TRBJ1-2, with 7 bases aligning to TRBD1. V lost 3 bases, J lost 7 bases, and 5 bases stayed unmatched. In germline, CDR1 is KGHSH, CDR2 LQKENI. The CDR3 spans 13 residues.